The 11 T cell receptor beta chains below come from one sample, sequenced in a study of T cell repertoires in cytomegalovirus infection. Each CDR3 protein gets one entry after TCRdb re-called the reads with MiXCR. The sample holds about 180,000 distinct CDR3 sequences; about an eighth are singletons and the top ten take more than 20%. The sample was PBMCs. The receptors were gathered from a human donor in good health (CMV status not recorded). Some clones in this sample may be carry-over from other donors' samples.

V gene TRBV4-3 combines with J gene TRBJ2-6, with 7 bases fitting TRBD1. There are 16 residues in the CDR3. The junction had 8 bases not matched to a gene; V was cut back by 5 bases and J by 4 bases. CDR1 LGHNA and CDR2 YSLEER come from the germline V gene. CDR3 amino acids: CASSLLQGIGANVLTF. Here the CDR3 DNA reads TGCGCCAGCAGCTTACTACAGGGGATAGGGGCCAACGTCCTGACTTTC.

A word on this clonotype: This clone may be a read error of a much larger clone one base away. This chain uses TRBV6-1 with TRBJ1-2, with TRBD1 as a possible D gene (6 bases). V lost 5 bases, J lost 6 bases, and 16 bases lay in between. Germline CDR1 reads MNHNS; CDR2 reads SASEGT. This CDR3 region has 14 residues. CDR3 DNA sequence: TGTGCCAGCAGTTCTAACAGGGAAAGGGATGGCTACACCTTC. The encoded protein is CASSSNRERDGYTF.

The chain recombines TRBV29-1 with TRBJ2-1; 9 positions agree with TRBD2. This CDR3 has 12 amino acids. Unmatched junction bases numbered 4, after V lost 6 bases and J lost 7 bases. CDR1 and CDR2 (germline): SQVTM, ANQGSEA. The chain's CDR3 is CSVGRGGNEQFF. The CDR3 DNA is TGCAGCGTGGGGCGGGGGGGGAATGAGCAGTTCTTC.

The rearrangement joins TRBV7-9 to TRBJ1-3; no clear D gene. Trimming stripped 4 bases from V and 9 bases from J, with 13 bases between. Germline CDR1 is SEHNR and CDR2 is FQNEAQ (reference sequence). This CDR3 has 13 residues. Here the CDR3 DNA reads TGTGCCAGCAGCTCCCGCTCAGAGCGCACCATATATTTT. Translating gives CASSSRSERTIYF.

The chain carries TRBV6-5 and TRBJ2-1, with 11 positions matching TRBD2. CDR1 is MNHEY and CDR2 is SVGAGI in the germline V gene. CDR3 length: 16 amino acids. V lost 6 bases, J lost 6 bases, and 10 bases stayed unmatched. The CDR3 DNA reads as TGTGCCAGCAGCGCGACTTTTAGCGGGAGGGCCAATGAGCAGTTCTTC. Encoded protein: CASSATFSGRANEQFF.

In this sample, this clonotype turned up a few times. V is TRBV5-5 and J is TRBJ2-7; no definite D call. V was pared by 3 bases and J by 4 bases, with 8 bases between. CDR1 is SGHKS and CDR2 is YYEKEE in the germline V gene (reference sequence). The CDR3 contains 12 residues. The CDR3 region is CASSSTLYEQYF. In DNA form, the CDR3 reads TGTGCCAGCAGCTCGACCCTTTACGAGCAGTACTTC.

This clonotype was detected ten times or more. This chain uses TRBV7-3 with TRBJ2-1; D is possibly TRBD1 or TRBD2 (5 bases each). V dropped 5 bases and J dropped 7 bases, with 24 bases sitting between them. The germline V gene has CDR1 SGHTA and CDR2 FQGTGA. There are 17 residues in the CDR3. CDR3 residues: CASSPGTTFLGVNEQFF. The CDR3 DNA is TGTGCCAGCAGCCCTGGGACCACGTTTTTGGGGGTGAATGAGCAGTTCTTC.

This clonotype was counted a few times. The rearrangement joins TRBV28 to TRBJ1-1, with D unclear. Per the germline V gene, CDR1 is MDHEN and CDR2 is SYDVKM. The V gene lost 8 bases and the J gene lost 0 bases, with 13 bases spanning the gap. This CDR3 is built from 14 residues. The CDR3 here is CASVRGGLNTEAFF. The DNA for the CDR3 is TGTGCCAGCGTGAGAGGAGGATTGAACACTGAAGCTTTCTTT.

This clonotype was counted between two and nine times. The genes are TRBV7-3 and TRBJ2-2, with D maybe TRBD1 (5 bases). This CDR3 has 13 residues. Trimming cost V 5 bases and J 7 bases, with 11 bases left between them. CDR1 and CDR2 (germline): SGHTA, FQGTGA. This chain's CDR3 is CASSPRAGGELFF. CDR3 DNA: TGTGCCAGCAGCCCCAGGGCCGGCGGGGAGCTGTTTTTT.

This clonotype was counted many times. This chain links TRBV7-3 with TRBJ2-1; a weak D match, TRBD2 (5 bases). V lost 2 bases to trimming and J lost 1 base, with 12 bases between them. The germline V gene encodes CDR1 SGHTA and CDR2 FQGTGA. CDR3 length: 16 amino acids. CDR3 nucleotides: TGTGCCAGCAGCTTACGAGCGGCAGATTCCTACAATGAGCAGTTCTTC. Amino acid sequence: CASSLRAADSYNEQFF.

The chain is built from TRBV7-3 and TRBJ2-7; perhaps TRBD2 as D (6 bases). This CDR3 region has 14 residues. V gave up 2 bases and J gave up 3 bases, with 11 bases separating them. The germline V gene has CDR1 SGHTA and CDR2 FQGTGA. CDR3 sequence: CASSLRAGSYEQYF. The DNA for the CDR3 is TGTGCCAGCAGCTTACGGGCGGGAAGCTACGAGCAGTACTTC.